Following are 8 T cell receptor beta chains from one sample sequenced in a study of T cells after posttransplantation cyclophosphamide. Cyclophosphamide on days +3 and +4 followed busulfan-fludarabine conditioning and a marrow graft. Only in-frame clones appear in the TCRdb table, and some are missing; sequencing was by immunoSEQ multiplex PCR. The sample lists about 43,000 clones, less than 95% occurring once. The sample consisted of PBMCs, taken 62 days after allogeneic stem cell transplant with posttransplant cyclophosphamide. These receptors came from a male patient over 55 who received an allogeneic stem cell transplant from a related donor and was CMV-positive. The T cells may come from the graft donor.

The genes are TRBV6-1 and TRBJ2-3, with 7 nucleotides matching TRBD2. The V gene end was trimmed by 4 bases and the J gene end by 0 bases; junction bases not matched to a gene: 7. CDR1 and CDR2 (germline): MNHNS, SASEGT. The CDR3 has 16 residues. CDR3 in DNA: TGTGCCAGCAGTGGGGAGCGGGGTCGAAGCACAGATACGCAGTATTTT. It is translated as CASSGERGRSTDTQYF.

The rearrangement joins TRBV30 to TRBJ2-5; TRBD1 is a possible D gene (6 bases). The V end lost 2 bases, the J end lost 5 bases, and 18 bases lay between the germline ends. CDR1 and CDR2 from the germline V gene are GTSNPN and SVGIG (reference sequence). The CDR3 runs 15 residues. The CDR3 region is CAWSRKIQGTETQYF. The CDR3 DNA reads as TGTGCCTGGAGTAGAAAGATTCAGGGGACGGAGACCCAGTACTTC.

V usage is TRBV29-1 and J usage is TRBJ2-7, with TRBD1 matching 8 bases. CDR3 size: 13 residues. Losses at the gene ends were 3 bases for V and 2 bases for J; bases not matched to a gene: 3. The V gene's germline CDR1 is SQVTM and CDR2 ANQGSEA. This CDR3 is CSVEAGGPYEQYF. In DNA form, the CDR3 reads TGCAGCGTTGAGGCAGGGGGCCCCTACGAGCAGTACTTC.

CDR3 nucleotide sequence: TGTGCCAGCCGAGATTCACCCCTCCACTTT. The encoded protein is CASRDSPLHF. V usage is TRBV7-2 and J usage is TRBJ1-6, with D hard to call. This CDR3 contains 10 residues. Germline V gene data show CDR1 as SGHTA and CDR2 as FQGNSA. Deletions cut 8 bases from V and 8 bases from J, with 4 bases between.

The chain has TRBV7-9 and TRBJ1-1; TRBD1 is a possible D gene (6 bases). The V gene lost 3 bases and the J gene lost 5 bases, with 10 bases spanning the gap. Germline loops: CDR1 SEHNR, CDR2 FQNEAQ (reference sequence). The CDR3 loop spans 13 amino acids. The CDR3 coding sequence is TGTGCCAGCAGCTTTAACAGGGCGACTGAAGCTTTCTTT. It codes for CASSFNRATEAFF.

The chain recombines TRBV5-5 with TRBJ2-3; weak D call: TRBD1 (6 bases). The CDR3 is made up of 14 amino acids. V shed 0 bases and J shed 3 bases, with 8 bases lying between them. Germline CDR1 is SGHKS and CDR2 is YYEKEE (reference sequence). The CDR3 is CASSLDRVTDTQYF. The CDR3 coding sequence is TGTGCCAGCAGCTTGGACAGGGTTACAGATACGCAGTATTTT.

The V and J genes are TRBV19 and TRBJ2-6, with 9 bases identical to TRBD1. CDR1 and CDR2 from the germline V gene are LNHDA and SQIVND (reference sequence). There are 15 residues in the CDR3. Trimming took 10 bases from V and 3 from J; bases not matched to a gene: 7. The CDR3, as DNA: TGTGCCAACGGGACAGGGCAACTTGGGGCCAACGTCCTGACTTTC. Translated: CANGTGQLGANVLTF.

The rearrangement joins TRBV30 to TRBJ2-3, with D maybe TRBD1 (5 bases). The CDR3 loop spans 13 amino acids. Germline V gene data show CDR1 as GTSNPN and CDR2 as SVGIG (reference sequence). V was clipped by 6 bases and J by 1 base, with 11 bases between them. The CDR3 here is CACRQMGTDTQYF. CDR3 nucleotide sequence: TGTGCCTGCAGACAGATGGGCACAGATACGCAGTATTTT.